Following are 21 T cell receptor beta chains from one sample sequenced in a study of cytomegalovirus exposure and HLA in healthy donors. This PCR relied on a set of 60 Vbeta primers and 13 Jbeta primers. Generated by immunoSEQ multiplex PCR, the TCRdb table keeps only in-frame clones and is missing some. The sample includes approximately 100,000 clones, about 80% seen only once; the top ten take approximately 1.9%. Material for sequencing was PBMCs. Receptors originate from a human donor in good health.

The J gene is TRBJ2-1, the V gene TRBV6-4, with a tentative D call TRBD1 (5 bases). The CDR3 consists of 13 residues. Trimming shortened V by 3 bases and J by 10 bases, and 13 bases separated the two germline ends. CDR1 and CDR2 from the germline V gene are MRHNA and SNTAGT. The CDR3 is CASSEYTGREQFF. Here the CDR3 DNA reads TGTGCCAGCAGTGAGTACACAGGAAGGGAGCAGTTCTTC.

This clone was counted a single time. The chain is built from TRBV5-4 and TRBJ2-3, with 10 bases fitting TRBD2. After removal of 3 bases from V and 6 bases from J, the junction contained 4 bases not matched to a gene. The CDR3 length is 14 residues. Germline CDR1 SGHNT, CDR2 YYREEE (reference sequence). CDR3 protein: CASSSSGRRDTQYF. Written as DNA, the CDR3 is TGTGCCAGCAGCTCTAGCGGGAGAAGGGATACGCAGTATTTT.

The chain combines TRBV5-4 with TRBJ1-1; TRBD1 agrees at 7 bases. CDR1 is SGHNT, CDR2 YYREEE, per germline (reference sequence). The trim removed 0 bases at V and 7 bases at J, leaving 6 bases unmatched. The CDR3 is 14 amino acids. The CDR3: CASSLERGLGEAFF. CDR3 DNA: TGTGCCAGCAGCTTGGAAAGGGGGCTGGGTGAAGCTTTCTTT.

Comments on this clone: This CDR3 is also generated by other DNA sequences in the sample. V usage is TRBV5-1 and J usage is TRBJ2-5; D perhaps matches TRBD1 (5 bases). This CDR3 has 13 amino acids. Germline-derived CDR1 and CDR2 are SGHRS and YFSETQ. V lost 2 bases and J lost 2, with 7 bases in between. Written as DNA, the CDR3 is TGCGCCAGCAGCTTAAGACAGCAAGAGACCCAGTACTTC. Its translation: CASSLRQQETQYF.

This clone was detected only a few times. The chain carries TRBV4-3 and TRBJ2-5, with 10 bases aligning to TRBD2. Germline V gives CDR1 LGHNA, CDR2 YSLEER. The CDR3 loop spans 20 amino acids. J was trimmed by 1 base and V by 3 bases; bases with no gene match: 17. CDR3 region: CASSHPFWAIAGGAQETQYF. In DNA, the CDR3 is TGCGCCAGCAGCCATCCCTTCTGGGCGATAGCGGGGGGAGCCCAAGAGACCCAGTACTTC.

This clone was seen more than once but under ten times. The chain couples TRBV19 to TRBJ1-5; 9 bases are a match to TRBD1. Germline loops: CDR1 LNHDA, CDR2 SQIVND (reference sequence). The CDR3 extends over 15 amino acids. The V and J ends lost 6 bases and 6 bases, in that order; junction bases with no gene match: 9. CDR3 protein: CASRGGQGIGQPQHF. CDR3 bases: TGTGCCAGTAGGGGCGGACAGGGGATAGGTCAGCCCCAGCATTTT.

The chain combines TRBV6-1 with TRBJ2-1, with 9 bases fitting TRBD1. The germline V gene encodes CDR1 MNHNS and CDR2 SASEGT. CDR3 length: 13 residues. J gave up 9 bases and V 6 bases, and 6 bases lay outside the gene matches. In DNA form, the CDR3 reads TGTGCCAGCAGCCGGGACAGGGAGGGTGAGCAGTTCTTC. Translated, it gives CASSRDREGEQFF.

The chain links TRBV6-4 to TRBJ2-3; D remains unclear. Looked up from germline, CDR1 is MRHNA and CDR2 is SNTAGT. The V and J ends lost 3 bases and 0 bases respectively, with 10 bases between them. This CDR3 is 15 amino acids long. The CDR3 region is CASSETTTSTDTQYF. DNA of the CDR3: TGTGCCAGCAGTGAGACGACAACCAGCACAGATACGCAGTATTTT.

The rearrangement links TRBV30 to TRBJ1-2, with 8 bases that match TRBD1. The germline V gene encodes CDR1 GTSNPN and CDR2 SVGIG (reference sequence). The junction had 7 bases not matched to a gene; V was cut back by 2 bases and J by 5 bases. The CDR3 length is 14 residues. CDR3 amino acids: CAWSPHTGGYGYTF. DNA of the CDR3: TGTGCCTGGAGTCCTCACACAGGGGGTTATGGCTACACCTTC. The full variable domain, rest sourced from reference TRBV30 and TRBJ1-2, is SQTIHQWPATLVQPVGSPLSLECTVEGTSNPNLYWYRQAAGRGLQLLFYSVGIGQISSEVPQNLSASRPQDRQFILSSKKLLLSDSGFYLCAWSPHTGGYGYTFGSGTRLTVV.

The chain recombines TRBV30 with TRBJ2-7, with unresolved D. CDR1 and CDR2 from the germline V gene are GTSNPN and SVGIG (reference sequence). This CDR3 comprises 12 residues. The V end lost 0 bases, the J end lost 3 bases, and 6 bases lay between the germline ends. CDR3 sequence reads: CAWSVALYEQYF. CDR3 sequence (DNA): TGTGCCTGGAGTGTAGCCCTCTACGAGCAGTACTTC. The full variable domain, with the rest looked up from reference TRBV30 and TRBJ2-7, is SQTIHQWPATLVQPVGSPLSLECTVEGTSNPNLYWYRQAAGRGLQLLFYSVGIGQISSEVPQNLSASRPQDRQFILSSKKLLLSDSGFYLCAWSVALYEQYFGPGTRLTVT.

The rearrangement uses TRBV7-2 and TRBJ2-1, with 7 bases identical to TRBD1. Germline assignment: CDR1 SGHTA and CDR2 FQGNSA. The length of the CDR3 is 13 residues. The trim removed 5 bases at V and 7 bases at J, leaving 5 bases unmatched. The CDR3 reads CASSPTGVNEQFF. For the CDR3, the DNA is TGTGCCAGCAGCCCAACAGGGGTTAATGAGCAGTTCTTC. The full variable domain, its missing parts supplied by reference TRBV7-2 and TRBJ2-1, is GAGVSQSPSNKVTEKGKDVELRCDPISGHTALYWYRQSLGQGLEFLIYFQGNSAPDKSGLPSDRFSAERTGGSVSTLTIQRTQQEDSAVYLCASSPTGVNEQFFGPGTRLTVL.

The chain has TRBV28 and TRBJ1-1, with D perhaps matching TRBD1 (6 bases). V lost 3 bases and J 5 bases, leaving 13 bases between the germline ends. The length of the CDR3 is 14 residues. Germline CDR1 and CDR2: MDHEN and SYDVKM. The CDR3 here is CASSFGGGGTEAFF. The CDR3 DNA is TGTGCCAGCAGTTTTGGAGGGGGAGGGACTGAAGCTTTCTTT.

This sequence joins TRBV4-3 and TRBJ2-7; the match to TRBD1 covers 8 bases. Trimming cost V 4 bases and J 5 bases; bases outside gene matches: 7. The CDR3 consists of 14 residues. The germline V gene has CDR1 LGHNA and CDR2 YSLEER. The CDR3 DNA reads TGCGCCAGCAGCCGGACCGGGACAGGAGACGAGCAGTACTTC. Translating gives CASSRTGTGDEQYF.

The rearrangement joins TRBV15 to TRBJ2-3; 7 bases are shared with TRBD1. V lost 8 bases to trimming and J lost 3 bases; unmatched junction nucleotides: 5. CDR1 LNHNV and CDR2 YYDKDF come from the germline V gene (reference sequence). There are 13 residues in the CDR3. The CDR3 here is CATGAGGTDTQYF. CDR3 nucleotides: TGTGCCACCGGAGCAGGGGGAACAGATACGCAGTATTTT. Supplemented by reference TRBV15 and TRBJ2-3, the full variable domain reads DAMVIQNPRYQVTQFGKPVTLSCSQTLNHNVMYWYQQKSSQAPKLLFHYYDKDFNNEADTPDNFQSRRPNTSFCFLDIRSPGLGDTAMYLCATGAGGTDTQYFGPGTRLTVL.

V gene TRBV2 combines with J gene TRBJ2-2; the match to TRBD2 covers 12 bases. Trimming at V came to 2 bases and at J to 1 base, leaving 5 bases not matched to a gene. This CDR3 comprises 18 residues. The germline V gene has CDR1 SNHLY and CDR2 FYNNEI. The CDR3 coding sequence is TGTGCCAGCAGTGAACTGACTAGCGGGGGTTTGAACACCGGGGAGCTGTTTTTT. Protein: CASSELTSGGLNTGELFF.

The J gene is TRBJ2-3, the V gene TRBV7-9, with D perhaps TRBD2 (6 bases). V was cut by 6 bases and J by 5 bases, with 15 bases left in between. This CDR3 spans 14 amino acids. Germline CDR1 reads SEHNR; CDR2 reads FQNEAQ (reference sequence). Here the CDR3 reads CASRAGRMVDTQYF. The CDR3 nucleotides read TGTGCCAGCAGGGCGGGGAGGATGGTAGATACGCAGTATTTT.

The chain has TRBV10-2 and TRBJ1-2, with a possible D match to TRBD1 (5 bases). Trimming cost V 3 bases and J 2 bases, with 7 bases left between them. Per the germline V gene, CDR1 is WSHSY and CDR2 is SAAADI. CDR3 length: 13 residues. CDR3 residues: CASSDSGNYGYTF. The DNA for the CDR3 is TGCGCCAGCAGTGATTCAGGGAACTATGGCTACACCTTC.

This clone was observed many times. V and J are TRBV29-1 and TRBJ1-1; maybe TRBD1 (5 bases). Germline V lookup: CDR1 SQVTM, CDR2 ANQGSEA. V lost 6 bases and J 3 bases, leaving 14 bases between the germline ends. The CDR3 is 13 amino acids. The CDR3 spells CSVSKGRDTEAFF. CDR3 coding DNA: TGCAGCGTGTCCAAGGGGAGGGACACTGAAGCTTTCTTT.

This chain connects TRBV5-1 to TRBJ2-2; 11 nucleotides align to TRBD2. V gave up 3 bases and J gave up 7 bases; unmatched junction bases: 8. Germline lookup yields CDR1 SGHRS and CDR2 YFSETQ. The CDR3 is 16 residues long. CDR3 coding DNA: TGCGCCAGCAGCTCAATAGCGGGAGGGCCTGTCGGGGAGCTGTTTTTT. It codes for CASSSIAGGPVGELFF.

V usage is TRBV30 and J usage is TRBJ1-6; D is perhaps TRBD1 (5 bases). Per the germline V gene, CDR1 is GTSNPN and CDR2 is SVGIG (reference sequence). Trimming stripped 2 bases from V and 8 bases from J, with 10 bases between. The CDR3 extends over 13 amino acids. Written as DNA, the CDR3 is TGTGCCTGGAGTCCACGGGGGGATTCACCCCTCCACTTT. Encoded protein: CAWSPRGDSPLHF.

The chain has TRBV28 and TRBJ1-4, with 7 bases aligning to TRBD1. V trimming: 6 bases; J trimming: 10 bases; junction bases outside the gene matches: 14. The CDR3 totals 15 residues. CDR1 MDHEN and CDR2 SYDVKM come from the germline V gene. CDR3 bases: TGTGCCAGCAGCCCCGGACGAGGGGGCTTTGGAAAACTGTTTTTT. Protein sequence: CASSPGRGGFGKLFF.